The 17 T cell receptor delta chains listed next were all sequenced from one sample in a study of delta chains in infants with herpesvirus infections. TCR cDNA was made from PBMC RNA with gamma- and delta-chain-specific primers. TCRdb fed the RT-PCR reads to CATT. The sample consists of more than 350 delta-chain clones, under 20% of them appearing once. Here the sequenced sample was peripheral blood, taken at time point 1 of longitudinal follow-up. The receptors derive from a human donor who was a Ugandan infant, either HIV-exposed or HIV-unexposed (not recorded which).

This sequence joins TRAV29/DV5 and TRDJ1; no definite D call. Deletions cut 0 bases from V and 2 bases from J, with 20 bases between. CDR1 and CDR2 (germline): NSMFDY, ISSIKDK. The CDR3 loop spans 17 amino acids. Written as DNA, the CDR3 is TGTGCAGCAAGCGGCCGGAAAACCGGCCCCAGGACCGATAAACTCATCTTT. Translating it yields CAASGRKTGPRTDKLIF.

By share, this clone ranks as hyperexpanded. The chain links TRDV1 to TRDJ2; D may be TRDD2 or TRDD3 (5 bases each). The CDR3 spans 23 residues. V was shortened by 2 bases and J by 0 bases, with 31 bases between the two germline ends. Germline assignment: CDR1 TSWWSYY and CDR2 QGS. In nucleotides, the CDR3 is TGTGCTCTTGGGGAAGAACAAGTCCTAAGGTGGGTGGGGCCGCTTTCTTTGACAGCACAACTCTTCTTT. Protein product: CALGEEQVLRWVGPLSLTAQLFF.

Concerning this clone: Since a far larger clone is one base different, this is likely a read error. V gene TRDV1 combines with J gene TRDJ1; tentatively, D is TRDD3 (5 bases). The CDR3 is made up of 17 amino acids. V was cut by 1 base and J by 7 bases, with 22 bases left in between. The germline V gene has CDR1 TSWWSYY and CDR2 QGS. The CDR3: CALGERAHTPGYRKLIF. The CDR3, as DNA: TGTGCTCTTGGGGAACGGGCTCATACGCCTGGTTACCGTAAACTCATCTTT.

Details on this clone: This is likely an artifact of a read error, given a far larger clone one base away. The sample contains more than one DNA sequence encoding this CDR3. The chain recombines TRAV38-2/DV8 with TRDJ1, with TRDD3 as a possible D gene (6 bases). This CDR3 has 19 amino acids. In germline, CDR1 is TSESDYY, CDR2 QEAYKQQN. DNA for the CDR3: TGTGCTTATAGGCCGAATTCCCAACGCGTACTGGGCACGAGCGATAAACTCATTTTT. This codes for CAYRPNSQRVLGTSDKLIF.

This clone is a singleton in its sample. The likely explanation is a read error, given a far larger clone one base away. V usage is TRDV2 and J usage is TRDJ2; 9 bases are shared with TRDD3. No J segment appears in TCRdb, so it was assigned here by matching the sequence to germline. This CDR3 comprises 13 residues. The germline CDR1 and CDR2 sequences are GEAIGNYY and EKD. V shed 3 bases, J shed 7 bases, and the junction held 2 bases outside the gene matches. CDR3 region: CACDSWGIAQLFF. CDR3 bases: TGTGCCTGTGACTCCTGGGGGATAGCACAACTCTTCTTT.

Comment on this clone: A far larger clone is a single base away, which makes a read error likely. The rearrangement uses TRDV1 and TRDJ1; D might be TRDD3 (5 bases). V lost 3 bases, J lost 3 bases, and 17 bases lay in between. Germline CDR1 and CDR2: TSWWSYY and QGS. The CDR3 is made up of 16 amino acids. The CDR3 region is CALGELLDSYADKLIF. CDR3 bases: TGTGCTCTTGGGGAGCTACTGGACTCGTACGCCGATAAACTCATCTTT.

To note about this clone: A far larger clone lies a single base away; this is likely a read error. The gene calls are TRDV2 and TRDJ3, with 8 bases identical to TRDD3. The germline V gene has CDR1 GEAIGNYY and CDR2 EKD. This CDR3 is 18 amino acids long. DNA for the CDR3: TGTGCCTGTGACAGACCTGGGGGACCCCGCTGGGGCACCCGACAGATGTTTTTC. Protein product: CACDRPGGPRWGTRQMFF.

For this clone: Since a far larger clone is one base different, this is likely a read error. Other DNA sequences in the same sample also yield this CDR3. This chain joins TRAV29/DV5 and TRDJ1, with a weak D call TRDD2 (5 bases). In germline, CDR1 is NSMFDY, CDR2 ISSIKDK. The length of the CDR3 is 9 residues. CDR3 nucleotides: TGCGCACCTACGGTTAAACTCATCTTT. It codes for CAPTVKLIF.

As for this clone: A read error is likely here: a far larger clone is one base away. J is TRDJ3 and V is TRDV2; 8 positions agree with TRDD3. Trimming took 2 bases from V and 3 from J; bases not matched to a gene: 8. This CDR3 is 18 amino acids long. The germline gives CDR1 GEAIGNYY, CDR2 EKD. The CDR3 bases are TGTGCCTGTGACAGACCTGGGGGAACCCGCTGGGACACCCGACAGATGTTTTTC. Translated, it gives CACDRPGGTRWDTRQMFF.

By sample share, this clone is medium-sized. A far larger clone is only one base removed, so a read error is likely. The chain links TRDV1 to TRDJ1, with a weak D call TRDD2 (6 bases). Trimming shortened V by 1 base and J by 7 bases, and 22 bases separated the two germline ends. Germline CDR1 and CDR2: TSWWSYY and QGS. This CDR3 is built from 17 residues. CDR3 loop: CALGERAPTPGDRKLIF. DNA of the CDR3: TGTGCTCTTGGGGAACGGGCTCCTACGCCTGGTGACCGTAAACTCATCTTT.

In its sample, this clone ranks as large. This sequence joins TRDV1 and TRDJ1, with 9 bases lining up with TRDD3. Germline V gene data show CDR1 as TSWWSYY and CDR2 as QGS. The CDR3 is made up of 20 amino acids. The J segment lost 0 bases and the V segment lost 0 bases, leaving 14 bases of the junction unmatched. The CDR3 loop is CALGELEIAVLGDHTDKLIF. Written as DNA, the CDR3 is TGTGCTCTTGGGGAACTGGAAATTGCTGTACTGGGGGACCACACCGATAAACTCATCTTT.

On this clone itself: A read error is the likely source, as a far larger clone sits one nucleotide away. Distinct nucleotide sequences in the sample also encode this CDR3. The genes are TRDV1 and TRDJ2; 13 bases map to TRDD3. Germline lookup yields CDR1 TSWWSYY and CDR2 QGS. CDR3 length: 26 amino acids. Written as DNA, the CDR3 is TGTGCTCTTGGTGAACTTCTCCTTCCTATCCCTACTGGGGGATACGGAGGGAGGTGTTTGACAGCACAACTCTTCTTT. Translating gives CALGELLLPIPTGGYGGRCLTAQLFF.

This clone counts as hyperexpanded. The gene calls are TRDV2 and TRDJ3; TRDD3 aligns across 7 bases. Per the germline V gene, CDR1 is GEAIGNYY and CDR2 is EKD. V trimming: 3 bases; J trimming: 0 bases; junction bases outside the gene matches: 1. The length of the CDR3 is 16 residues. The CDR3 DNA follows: TGTGCCTGTGACTGGGGGAGCTCCTGGGACACCCGACAGATGTTTTTC. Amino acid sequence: CACDWGSSWDTRQMFF.

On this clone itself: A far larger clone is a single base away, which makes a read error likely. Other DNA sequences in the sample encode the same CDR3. The DNA for the CDR3 is TGTGCAGCAAGTGCAGAGAACTGGGGGATACGAGCGTACACCGATAAACTCATCTTT. This codes for CAASAENWGIRAYTDKLIF. The V gene is TRAV29/DV5, the J gene TRDJ1; 13 bases agree with TRDD3. CDR1 and CDR2 from the germline V gene are NSMFDY and ISSIKDK. V shed 2 bases, J shed 0 bases, and the junction held 13 bases outside the gene matches. This CDR3 comprises 19 residues.

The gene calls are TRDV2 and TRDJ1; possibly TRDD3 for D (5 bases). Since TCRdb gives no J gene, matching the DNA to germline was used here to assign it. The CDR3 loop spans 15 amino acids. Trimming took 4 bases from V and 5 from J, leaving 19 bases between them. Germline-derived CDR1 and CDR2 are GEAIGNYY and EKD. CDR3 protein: CACDNSGRGRDKLIF. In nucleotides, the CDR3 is TGTGCCTGTGATAATTCGGGGCGGGGACGAGATAAACTCATCTTT.

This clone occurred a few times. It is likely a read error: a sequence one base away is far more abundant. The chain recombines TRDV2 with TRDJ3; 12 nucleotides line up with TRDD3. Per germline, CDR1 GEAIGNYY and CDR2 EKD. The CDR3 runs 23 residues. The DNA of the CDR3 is TGTGCCTGTGACAACGTACTGGGGGATACTCTACCCCTTAGCTCCTGGGACACCCGACAGATTTTTTTC. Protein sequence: CACDNVLGDTLPLSSWDTRQIFF.

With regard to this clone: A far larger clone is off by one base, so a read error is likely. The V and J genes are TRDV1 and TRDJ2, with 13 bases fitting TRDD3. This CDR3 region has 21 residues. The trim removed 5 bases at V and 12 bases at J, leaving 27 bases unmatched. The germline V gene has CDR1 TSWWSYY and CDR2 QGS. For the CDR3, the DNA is TGTGCTCTTGGGTCCCCAGGCTCCTACGAGTACTGGGGGATACGCACCGATAAACTCTTCTTT. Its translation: CALGSPGSYEYWGIRTDKLFF.